The 29 T cell receptor beta chains in this list originate from one sample, sequenced in a study of blood T cell repertoires in COVID-19 (dated by TCRdb to 2019 to 2021). Library method: the immunoSEQ multiplex PCR assay. This is the immuneACCESS table as TCRdb keeps it, with only in-frame sequences that have V and J called. A part of the clones is gone; compared with another copy, unresolved V genes explain less than half, and the rest is unexplained. The sample records approximately 390,000 clones, around 87% of which are singletons. In total, the top ten clones hold 6% to 7.5% of the sample. Material for sequencing was peripheral blood. The receptor source for this set is a man between 18 and 35 years old with active or convalescent COVID-19.

V usage is TRBV5-8 and J usage is TRBJ1-2, with D possibly matching TRBD1 (6 bases). Germline V gene lookup returns CDR1 SGHTS and CDR2 YDEGEE. The CDR3 spans 13 residues. The V and J ends lost 4 bases and 9 bases respectively, with 16 bases between them. Here the CDR3 DNA reads TGTGCCAGCAGCCGAGAATACAGGGAAAGCTACACCTTC. Protein: CASSREYRESYTF.

The chain has TRBV21-1 and TRBJ1-2; TRBD1, the table's D call, was not compared with the DNA. TRBV21-1 is classified as a pseudogene. The CDR3 is 17 residues long. The CDR3 loop is CASSKITSCPFVYGYTF. The CDR3 DNA reads TGTGCCAGCAGCAAGATAACATCGTGTCCGTTTGTCTATGGCTACACCTTC.

The chain carries TRBV9 and TRBJ2-3, with D possibly TRBD2 on 7 matching bases. V gave up 0 bases and J gave up 1 base, with 15 bases separating them. This CDR3 comprises 17 residues. In germline, CDR1 is SGDLS, CDR2 YYNGEE. CDR3 nucleotides: TGTGCCAGCAGCGTAGCTTTGGCGGGGGCTGGCACAGATACGCAGTATTTT. As protein: CASSVALAGAGTDTQYF.

The genes are TRBV27 and TRBJ2-5, with TRBD2 matching 15 bases. With V trimmed by 4 bases and J by 7 bases, 1 base remained unmatched. Germline values: CDR1 MNHEY, CDR2 SMNVEV (reference sequence). The CDR3 has 14 residues. The CDR3 spells CASSSGLAGGTQYF. The CDR3 nucleotides read TGTGCCAGCAGTTCGGGACTAGCGGGGGGGACCCAGTACTTC.

This clone was picked up a small number of times. Sequence at one end of the junction differs from germline and may be a read error. V gene TRBV28 combines with J gene TRBJ2-6; tentative D call: TRBD1 (5 bases). The CDR3 runs to 17 residues. Per germline, CDR1 MDHEN and CDR2 SYDVKM. CDR3 region: CASSLRAGNSGANVLTF. CDR3 DNA: TGTGCCAGCAGTTTAAGGGCAGGTAACTCTGGGGCCAACGTGCTGACTTTC.

The V call is TRBV29-1, the J call TRBJ2-5, with 8 positions matching TRBD1. The CDR3 is made up of 11 amino acids. The junction had 2 bases not matched to a gene; V was cut back by 7 bases and J by 4 bases. Germline loops: CDR1 SQVTM, CDR2 ANQGSEA. As DNA, the CDR3 is TGCAGCGGCGGGACAGGAGAGACCCAGTACTTC. Translation gives CSGGTGETQYF.

This chain uses TRBV6-5 with TRBJ2-2; tentatively, D is TRBD1 (5 bases). V was clipped by 6 bases and J by 6 bases, with 11 bases between them. Germline assignment: CDR1 MNHEY and CDR2 SVGAGI. The CDR3 runs 13 residues. The CDR3 is CASSWGSPGELFF. The CDR3 bases are TGTGCCAGCAGCTGGGGCAGCCCCGGGGAGCTGTTTTTT.

The J gene is TRBJ1-2, the V gene TRBV4-2; D is possibly TRBD1 (6 bases). The CDR3 has 16 amino acids. Per germline, CDR1 LGHNA and CDR2 YNFKEQ. The V end was cut by 0 bases, the J end by 5 bases, with 16 bases between. The CDR3 DNA sequence: TGTGCCAGCAGCCAAGATTTCTTCAGGGGACCTTATGGCTACACCTTC. It yields the protein CASSQDFFRGPYGYTF.

The chain uses TRBV4-2 and TRBJ2-3, with 9 bases identical to TRBD1. V shed 5 bases and J 14 bases; nucleotides not matched to a gene: 8. The CDR3 runs to 12 residues. Germline V lookup: CDR1 LGHNA, CDR2 YNFKEQ. The CDR3 spells CASSVRDRVLYF. CDR3 bases: TGTGCCAGCAGCGTCCGGGACAGGGTACTGTATTTT.

The chain recombines TRBV3-1 (or the pseudogene TRBV3-2) with TRBJ1-2; 8 bases are shared with TRBD1. With V trimmed by 3 bases and J by 3 bases, 0 bases remained unmatched. Germline V gives CDR1 LGHDT, CDR2 YNNKEL (reference sequence). This CDR3 is 13 amino acids long. CDR3 amino acids: CASSQGQDYGYTF. CDR3 coding DNA: TGTGCCAGCAGCCAGGGACAGGACTATGGCTACACCTTC.

DNA for the CDR3: TGTGCCAGCAGTTCCCCGGGGGGGGCTACCGGGGAGCTGTTTTTT. This gives the protein CASSSPGGATGELFF. The chain recombines TRBV27 with TRBJ2-2; 8 nucleotides align to TRBD2. V shed 4 bases and J 5 bases; nucleotides not matched to a gene: 6. CDR3 length: 15 residues. Germline assignment: CDR1 MNHEY and CDR2 SMNVEV (reference sequence).

V gene TRBV7-2 combines with J gene TRBJ1-4; no definite D call. Germline V lookup: CDR1 SGHTA, CDR2 FQGNSA. Trimming stripped 2 bases from V and 6 bases from J, with 13 bases between. This CDR3 comprises 15 residues. The CDR3 sequence is CASSLLSGLYEKLFF. In DNA form, the CDR3 reads TGTGCCAGCAGCTTATTATCCGGACTGTATGAAAAACTGTTTTTT.

CDR3 nucleotides: TGTGCCAGCAGTGAAGTATGGGACAATCAAGAGACCCAGTACTTC. Protein product: CASSEVWDNQETQYF. This rearrangement joins TRBV6-1 to TRBJ2-5; D possibly corresponds to TRBD1 (6 bases). CDR3 size: 15 residues. The germline gives CDR1 MNHNS, CDR2 SASEGT. Trimming pared 1 base from V and 2 bases from J, leaving 11 bases between.

The V and J genes are TRBV6-1 and TRBJ2-7; D might be TRBD2 (6 bases). Germline V gene data show CDR1 as MNHNS and CDR2 as SASEGT. V gave up 0 bases and J gave up 3 bases, with 15 bases separating them. The CDR3 length is 16 residues. CDR3 region: CASSEAPGSGYYEQYF. The CDR3 nucleotides are TGTGCCAGCAGTGAAGCGCCGGGTAGCGGATACTACGAGCAGTACTTC.

This chain connects TRBV4-1 to TRBJ2-3; tentatively, D is TRBD1 (6 bases). The V end was cut by 0 bases, the J end by 4 bases, with 14 bases between. The germline V gene encodes CDR1 MGHRA and CDR2 YSYEKL. There are 16 residues in the CDR3. The CDR3 bases are TGCGCCAGCAGCCAAGAGTACGACAGGCAGCCAGATACGCAGTATTTT. Translation gives CASSQEYDRQPDTQYF.

The J gene is TRBJ1-2, the V gene TRBV28, with D perhaps TRBD1 (6 bases). Per the germline V gene, CDR1 is MDHEN and CDR2 is SYDVKM. The CDR3 is made up of 11 amino acids. V was trimmed by 3 bases and J by 12 bases, leaving 11 bases between them. CDR3 DNA: TGTGCCAGCAGTTTCAGGGGTGGTAACACCTTC. Protein product: CASSFRGGNTF.

The chain is built from TRBV25-1 and TRBJ1-3; D is undetermined. The CDR3 has 14 residues. Germline loops: CDR1 MGHDK, CDR2 SYGVNS. V lost 4 bases and J 0 bases, leaving 7 bases between the germline ends. CDR3 sequence (DNA): TGTGCCAGCAGTGTAGGAGTCTCTGGAAACACCATATATTTT. It yields the protein CASSVGVSGNTIYF.

The gene calls are TRBV28 and TRBJ2-7; D might be TRBD1 (6 bases). This CDR3 spans 14 amino acids. The V gene lost 7 bases and the J gene lost 0 bases, with 13 bases spanning the gap. The germline V gene encodes CDR1 MDHEN and CDR2 SYDVKM. DNA for the CDR3: TGTGCCAGCAAACACAGGACAGCCTCCTACGAGCAGTACTTC. It specifies CASKHRTASYEQYF.

J is TRBJ1-2 and V is TRBV6-5; D is perhaps TRBD1 (5 bases). Trimming took 6 bases from V and 2 from J, leaving 16 bases between them. The CDR3 contains 15 residues. Germline loops: CDR1 MNHEY, CDR2 SVGAGI. The CDR3 DNA reads TGTGCCAGCAGCCGCACTGGGGGGGGGAACTATGGCTACACCTTC. Amino acids: CASSRTGGGNYGYTF.

Details on this clone: The junction differs from germline at one of its ends, possibly a read error. J is TRBJ2-6 and V is TRBV6-1; TRBD1 is a possible D gene (5 bases). This CDR3 is built from 14 residues. Per germline, CDR1 MNHNS and CDR2 SASEGT. The CDR3 region has the DNA TGTGCCAGCAGTGATACAGGTCGGGCCAACGTGCTGACTTTC. Amino acid sequence: CASSDTGRANVLTF.

The chain uses TRBV24-1 and TRBJ1-2; 7 bases align to TRBD1. The CDR3 contains 14 residues. The V and J ends lost 7 bases and 1 base, in that order; junction bases with no gene match: 5. Looked up from germline, CDR1 is KGHDR and CDR2 is SFDVKD. CDR3 sequence: CATSHRGVNYGYTF. The CDR3 coding sequence is TGTGCCACCAGCCACAGGGGTGTTAACTATGGCTACACCTTC.

On this clone: Different DNA sequences within this sample yield the same CDR3. This sequence joins TRBV6-5 and TRBJ2-1; TRBD1 aligns across 7 bases. The germline V gene has CDR1 MNHEY and CDR2 SVGAGI. The CDR3 spans 14 residues. With 5 bases clipped from V and 0 bases from J, the junction kept 1 base outside the gene matches. CDR3 region: CASSRQGSYNEQFF. The CDR3 DNA reads TGTGCCAGCAGTAGACAGGGCTCCTACAATGAGCAGTTCTTC.

The V and J genes are TRBV19 and TRBJ1-2; no clear D gene. The CDR3 spans 16 residues. Germline assignment: CDR1 LNHDA and CDR2 SQIVND (reference sequence). V was pared by 3 bases and J by 3 bases, with 17 bases between. The CDR3 spells CASSIYGGGGDYGYTF. In DNA form, the CDR3 reads TGTGCCAGTAGTATTTATGGTGGTGGAGGCGACTATGGCTACACCTTC.

The gene calls are TRBV2 and TRBJ2-5; 8 bases align to TRBD2. The germline gives CDR1 SNHLY, CDR2 FYNNEI. This CDR3 is 13 amino acids long. The ends lost 10 bases at V and 3 bases at J; junction bases unmatched: 7. This CDR3 reads CAIRGGKEETQYF. Here the CDR3 DNA reads TGTGCCATTCGGGGGGGGAAGGAAGAGACCCAGTACTTC.

J is TRBJ2-2 and V is TRBV7-2, with 11 bases that match TRBD2. From germline, CDR1 is SGHTA and CDR2 FQGNSA. The CDR3 has 17 amino acids. V was pared by 1 base and J by 8 bases, with 9 bases of the junction left unmatched. CDR3 region: CASSLVSSGGFGGELFF. For the CDR3, the DNA is TGTGCCAGCAGCTTAGTTTCTAGCGGGGGGTTCGGAGGGGAGCTGTTTTTT. Variable domain in full (rest from reference TRBV7-2 and TRBJ2-2): GAGVSQSPSNKVTEKGKDVELRCDPISGHTALYWYRQSLGQGLEFLIYFQGNSAPDKSGLPSDRFSAERTGGSVSTLTIQRTQQEDSAVYLCASSLVSSGGFGGELFFGEGSRLTVL.

The V call is TRBV28, the J call TRBJ1-2; D gene uncertain. V gave up 6 bases and J gave up 2 bases, with 10 bases separating them. CDR3 length: 13 residues. Germline-derived CDR1 and CDR2 are MDHEN and SYDVKM. The CDR3 loop reads CASSPRGNYGYTF. The CDR3 DNA follows: TGTGCCAGCAGCCCTAGAGGGAACTATGGCTACACCTTC.

This chain uses TRBV6-5 with TRBJ2-7, with 9 bases fitting TRBD1. The CDR3 is 11 amino acids. J was trimmed by 7 bases and V by 8 bases; bases with no gene match: 3. Germline V gene lookup returns CDR1 MNHEY and CDR2 SVGAGI. The CDR3 is CASGQGWEQYF. As DNA, the CDR3 is TGTGCCAGCGGACAGGGGTGGGAGCAGTACTTC.

The chain joins TRBV3-1 (or the pseudogene TRBV3-2) to TRBJ1-2, with unresolved D. V was trimmed by 3 bases and J by 6 bases, leaving 11 bases between them. This CDR3 spans 13 amino acids. The germline V gene encodes CDR1 LGHDT and CDR2 YNNKEL (reference sequence). The CDR3 nucleotides are TGTGCCAGCAGCCAGACGGAGGGTCATGGCTACACCTTC. Protein product: CASSQTEGHGYTF.

This chain uses TRBV6-1 with TRBJ2-1, with 7 positions matching TRBD1. CDR1 and CDR2 (germline): MNHNS, SASEGT. The junction had 5 bases not matched to a gene; V was cut back by 1 base and J by 2 bases. The CDR3 extends over 16 amino acids. CDR3 sequence (DNA): TGTGCCAGCAGTGAAGTGCAGCAGGGGGCCTACAATGAGCAGTTCTTC. Residues: CASSEVQQGAYNEQFF.